This is a list of T cell receptor beta chains from one sample in a study of neurological immune-mediated disorders. In TCRdb, the 5' RACE reads were re-called with MiXCR into one record per CDR3 protein. The data hold tens of thousands of distinct CDR3 sequences, with approximately 14% observed a single time. Material: PBMCs. Source of these receptors: a female donor with HTLV-1-associated myelopathy (HAM/TSP). The CDR3 runs from the conserved cysteine through the conserved F or W. A D gene is named only where the DNA matches it firmly. Expanded clones get a size class; other rows say once, few or many, or leave the size out.

CDR3aa: CASSEGLAGRETQYF; CDR3nt: TGCGCCAGCAGCGAGGGACTAGCGGGGAGGGAGACCCAGTACTTC; j_gene: TRBJ2-5; d_gene: TRBD2; abundance: many; v_gene: TRBV5-1
CDR3aa: CASSSTGPEQYF; CDR3nt: TGCGCCAGCAGCTCGACGGGACCGGAGCAGTACTTC; j_gene: TRBJ2-7; d_gene: NA; abundance: many; v_gene: TRBV5-1
CDR3aa: CASSQAGGGFADTQYF; CDR3nt: TGCGCCAGCAGCCAAGCGGGGGGTGGTTTCGCAGATACGCAGTATTTT; j_gene: TRBJ2-3; d_gene: TRBD2; abundance: many; v_gene: TRBV4-1
CDR3aa: CASSVAPAGGTDTQYF; CDR3nt: TGTGCCAGCAGCGTAGCGCCAGCGGGGGGCACAGATACGCAGTATTTT; j_gene: TRBJ2-3; d_gene: TRBD2; abundance: many; v_gene: TRBV9
CDR3aa: CSASRGPGLQTGELFF; CDR3nt: TGCAGTGCTAGTAGGGGACCGGGACTTCAAACCGGGGAGCTGTTTTTT; j_gene: TRBJ2-2; d_gene: NA; abundance: NA; v_gene: TRBV20-1
CDR3aa: CASSPVGAGGSYEQYF; CDR3nt: TGCGCCAGCAGCCCCGTCGGGGCCGGGGGCTCCTACGAGCAGTACTTC; j_gene: TRBJ2-7; d_gene: NA; abundance: many; v_gene: TRBV5-1
CDR3aa: CSSSVDTNYGYTF; CDR3nt: TGCAGCTCTAGCGTAGATACTAACTATGGCTACACCTTC; j_gene: TRBJ1-2; d_gene: NA; abundance: many; v_gene: TRBV29-1
CDR3aa: CSAHLGGRVNSPLHF; CDR3nt: TGCAGTGCTCACCTCGGGGGCAGAGTAAATTCACCCCTCCACTTT; j_gene: TRBJ1-6; d_gene: NA; abundance: many; v_gene: TRBV20-1
CDR3aa: CSARDQLAGVNEQFF; CDR3nt: TGCAGTGCTAGAGATCAACTAGCGGGGGTGAATGAGCAGTTCTTC; j_gene: TRBJ2-1; d_gene: TRBD2; abundance: NA; v_gene: TRBV20-1
CDR3aa: CASSPTGLGTDTQYF; CDR3nt: TGTGCCAGCAGCCCGACAGGTTTGGGGACAGATACGCAGTATTTT; j_gene: TRBJ2-3; d_gene: NA; abundance: once; v_gene: TRBV12-3/TRBV12-4
CDR3aa: CASSFRSTYNEQFF; CDR3nt: TGTGCCAGCAGCTTTCGGAGCACCTACAATGAGCAGTTCTTC; j_gene: TRBJ2-1; d_gene: NA; abundance: many; v_gene: TRBV7-2
CDR3aa: CASSPITGDTQYF; CDR3nt: TGCGCCAGCAGCCCCATTACAGGAGATACGCAGTATTTT; j_gene: TRBJ2-3; d_gene: NA; abundance: many; v_gene: TRBV5-1
CDR3aa: CASSGGQYAEAFF; CDR3nt: TGCGCCAGCAGTGGGGGACAGTATGCTGAAGCTTTCTTT; j_gene: TRBJ1-1; d_gene: TRBD1; abundance: few; v_gene: TRBV5-1
CDR3aa: CASRIAGNYEQYF; CDR3nt: TGTGCCAGCAGGATAGCGGGGAACTACGAGCAGTACTTC; j_gene: TRBJ2-7; d_gene: TRBD2; abundance: NA; v_gene: TRBV28
CDR3aa: CASSLESWAYEQYF; CDR3nt: TGCGCCAGCAGCTTGGAGTCGTGGGCTTACGAGCAGTACTTC; j_gene: TRBJ2-7; d_gene: NA; abundance: few; v_gene: TRBV5-1
CDR3aa: CATTSPGAGANVLTF; CDR3nt: TGTGCCACCACTTCTCCAGGGGCCGGGGCCAACGTCCTGACTTTC; j_gene: TRBJ2-6; d_gene: NA; abundance: many; v_gene: TRBV6-5
CDR3aa: CASSVGGSYNEQFF; CDR3nt: TGTGCCAGCAGCGTAGGTGGGTCCTACAATGAGCAGTTCTTC; j_gene: TRBJ2-1; d_gene: NA; abundance: many; v_gene: TRBV9
CDR3aa: CASSPEGRRNTEAFF; CDR3nt: TGTGCCAGCAGCCCGGAGGGCAGGAGGAACACTGAAGCTTTCTTT; j_gene: TRBJ1-1; d_gene: NA; abundance: many; v_gene: TRBV11-2
CDR3aa: CASSAPGSSYNEQFF; CDR3nt: TGCGCCAGCAGCGCCCCAGGGAGCTCCTACAATGAGCAGTTCTTC; j_gene: TRBJ2-1; d_gene: NA; abundance: many; v_gene: TRBV5-1
CDR3aa: CASSLTRDRGSDTQYF; CDR3nt: TGTGCCAGCAGTTTAACGCGGGACAGGGGATCAGATACGCAGTATTTT; j_gene: TRBJ2-3; d_gene: TRBD1; abundance: many; v_gene: TRBV28
CDR3aa: CAWSQTAGGAEAFF; CDR3nt: TGTGCCTGGTCACAGACGGCTGGGGGGGCTGAAGCTTTCTTT; j_gene: TRBJ1-1; d_gene: NA; abundance: NA; v_gene: TRBV30
CDR3aa: CASTLHRDAEAFF; CDR3nt: TGTGCCAGCACCCTCCACCGGGACGCTGAAGCTTTCTTT; j_gene: TRBJ1-1; d_gene: NA; abundance: many; v_gene: TRBV6-1
CDR3aa: CASSYVSPYEQYF; CDR3nt: TGCGCCAGCAGCTACGTGTCCCCCTACGAGCAGTACTTC; j_gene: TRBJ2-7; d_gene: NA; abundance: NA; v_gene: TRBV5-1
CDR3aa: CASSLGLQFYEQYF; CDR3nt: TGTGCCAGCAGTTTAGGGTTGCAGTTCTACGAGCAGTACTTC; j_gene: TRBJ2-7; d_gene: NA; abundance: NA; v_gene: TRBV12-3/TRBV12-4
CDR3aa: CATSDERTGGLSPQHF; CDR3nt: TGTGCCACCAGTGATGAGAGGACAGGGGGCCTATCGCCCCAGCATTTT; j_gene: TRBJ1-5; d_gene: TRBD1; abundance: many; v_gene: TRBV24-1
CDR3aa: CASSSGTGVGQPQHF; CDR3nt: TGTGCCAGCAGCTCTGGGACAGGGGTGGGTCAGCCCCAGCATTTT; j_gene: TRBJ1-5; d_gene: TRBD1; abundance: many; v_gene: TRBV9
CDR3aa: CAISTSGGQVNEQFF; CDR3nt: TGTGCCATCAGTACCAGCGGGGGGCAGGTGAATGAGCAGTTCTTC; j_gene: TRBJ2-1; d_gene: TRBD2; abundance: many; v_gene: TRBV10-3
CDR3aa: CAITGVAADTQYF; CDR3nt: TGTGCCATCACCGGAGTGGCAGCGGATACGCAGTATTTT; j_gene: TRBJ2-3; d_gene: NA; abundance: many; v_gene: TRBV10-3
CDR3aa: CASSEETGGKETQYF; CDR3nt: TGTGCCAGCAGCGAAGAGACAGGGGGTAAAGAGACCCAGTACTTC; j_gene: TRBJ2-5; d_gene: TRBD1; abundance: NA; v_gene: TRBV9
CDR3aa: CSVVRGGNPNEQFF; CDR3nt: TGCAGCGTTGTGCGGGGGGGCAATCCCAATGAGCAGTTCTTC; j_gene: TRBJ2-1; d_gene: TRBD2; abundance: many; v_gene: TRBV29-1
CDR3aa: CASSHGLGVYEQYF; CDR3nt: TGTGCCAGCAGCCACGGACTAGGGGTCTACGAGCAGTACTTC; j_gene: TRBJ2-7; d_gene: TRBD2; abundance: medium-sized; v_gene: TRBV4-2
CDR3aa: CSARDSGRNTGELFF; CDR3nt: TGCAGTGCTAGAGATAGTGGACGTAACACCGGGGAGCTGTTTTTT; j_gene: TRBJ2-2; d_gene: NA; abundance: many; v_gene: TRBV20-1
CDR3aa: CASSSGSTDTQYF; CDR3nt: TGTGCCAGCAGTTCAGGGAGCACAGATACGCAGTATTTT; j_gene: TRBJ2-3; d_gene: NA; abundance: medium-sized; v_gene: TRBV28
CDR3aa: CASSNQGLGVYEQYF; CDR3nt: TGTGCCAGCAGTAACCAGGGGCTCGGGGTCTACGAGCAGTACTTC; j_gene: TRBJ2-7; d_gene: NA; abundance: few; v_gene: TRBV6-7
CDR3aa: CASSLDGYNEQFF; CDR3nt: TGTGCCAGCTCACTGGACGGTTACAATGAGCAGTTCTTC; j_gene: TRBJ2-1; d_gene: NA; abundance: many; v_gene: TRBV18
CDR3aa: CASSLPQGLYNEQFF; CDR3nt: TGTGCCAGCAGTTTACCGCAGGGACTTTACAATGAGCAGTTCTTC; j_gene: TRBJ2-1; d_gene: NA; abundance: many; v_gene: TRBV28
CDR3aa: CASSYPGEDNEQFF; CDR3nt: TGTGCCAGCAGTTACCCTGGGGAAGACAATGAGCAGTTCTTC; j_gene: TRBJ2-1; d_gene: NA; abundance: many; v_gene: TRBV27
CDR3aa: CASSPPRVGGGNQPQHF; CDR3nt: TGTGCCAGCAGTCCTCCCCGGGTTGGTGGGGGCAATCAGCCCCAGCATTTT; j_gene: TRBJ1-5; d_gene: NA; abundance: few; v_gene: TRBV12-3/TRBV12-4
CDR3aa: CASSLVDYEQYF; CDR3nt: TGTGCCAGCAGTTTAGTTGACTACGAGCAGTACTTC; j_gene: TRBJ2-7; d_gene: NA; abundance: many; v_gene: TRBV12-3/TRBV12-4
CDR3aa: CSARDGGTGHSYEQYF; CDR3nt: TGCAGTGCTAGAGATGGGGGGACAGGGCACTCCTACGAGCAGTACTTC; j_gene: TRBJ2-7; d_gene: TRBD1; abundance: many; v_gene: TRBV20-1
CDR3aa: CASSDRPRGGELFF; CDR3nt: TGTGCCAGTTCGGACAGGCCCCGCGGGGGGGAGCTGTTTTTT; j_gene: TRBJ2-2; d_gene: TRBD1; abundance: many; v_gene: TRBV19
CDR3aa: CASSQQTANEKLFF; CDR3nt: TGTGCCAGCAGCCAACAAACTGCTAATGAAAAACTGTTTTTT; j_gene: TRBJ1-4; d_gene: NA; abundance: many; v_gene: TRBV4-2
CDR3aa: CASSGNRGGRNTQYF; CDR3nt: TGTGCCAGCAGCGGAAACCGGGGGGGCCGGAATACGCAGTATTTT; j_gene: TRBJ2-3; d_gene: TRBD2; abundance: many; v_gene: TRBV11-2
CDR3aa: CATSDPQPERGGYNEQFF; CDR3nt: TGTGCCACCAGTGATCCGCAACCTGAGCGGGGGGGCTACAATGAGCAGTTCTTC; j_gene: TRBJ2-1; d_gene: TRBD2; abundance: few; v_gene: TRBV24-1
CDR3aa: CASSDKVGGALTYEQYF; CDR3nt: TGTGCCAGCAGTGATAAGGTGGGGGGGGCCCTGACATACGAGCAGTACTTC; j_gene: TRBJ2-7; d_gene: NA; abundance: NA; v_gene: TRBV28
CDR3aa: CASAGTSASTDTQYF; CDR3nt: TGTGCCAGCGCCGGGACTTCCGCTAGCACAGATACGCAGTATTTT; j_gene: TRBJ2-3; d_gene: NA; abundance: many; v_gene: TRBV28
CDR3aa: CASSLGDSGTQYF; CDR3nt: TGTGCCAGCAGCTTAGGCGACTCAGGGACCCAGTACTTC; j_gene: TRBJ2-5; d_gene: NA; abundance: many; v_gene: TRBV7-9
CDR3aa: CASSLGGTPGGELFF; CDR3nt: TGTGCCAGCAGCTTGGGCGGGACACCCGGCGGGGAGCTGTTTTTT; j_gene: TRBJ2-2; d_gene: NA; abundance: many; v_gene: TRBV5-6
CDR3aa: CSVEAGGRDTQYF; CDR3nt: TGCAGCGTTGAAGCGGGGGGACGAGATACGCAGTATTTT; j_gene: TRBJ2-3; d_gene: TRBD2; abundance: many; v_gene: TRBV29-1
CDR3aa: CAISGHESTRGTGELFF; CDR3nt: TGTGCCATCAGTGGGCACGAATCTACCCGGGGCACCGGGGAGCTGTTTTTT; j_gene: TRBJ2-2; d_gene: NA; abundance: many; v_gene: TRBV10-3
CDR3aa: CASSARLGTGKALYYEQYF; CDR3nt: TGTGCCAGCAGCGCCAGGTTAGGGACAGGGAAGGCTTTATACTACGAGCAGTACTTC; j_gene: TRBJ2-7; d_gene: TRBD1; abundance: many; v_gene: TRBV28
CDR3aa: CASSLGAGLQIAGQYF; CDR3nt: TGCGCCAGCAGCTTGGGTGCGGGACTTCAAATTGCCGGGCAGTACTTC; j_gene: TRBJ2-7; d_gene: NA; abundance: many; v_gene: TRBV5-1
CDR3aa: CASRQSNQPQHF; CDR3nt: TGTGCCAGCAGGCAGTCCAATCAGCCCCAGCATTTT; j_gene: TRBJ1-5; d_gene: NA; abundance: many; v_gene: TRBV28
CDR3aa: CASSLPTGKNEQYF; CDR3nt: TGCGCCAGCAGCTTACCGACAGGGAAGAACGAGCAGTACTTC; j_gene: TRBJ2-7; d_gene: TRBD1; abundance: many; v_gene: TRBV5-1
CDR3aa: CASSWFPGQGPYRVYEQYF; CDR3nt: TGTGCCAGCAGTTGGTTTCCGGGACAGGGGCCTTACAGGGTCTACGAGCAGTACTTC; j_gene: TRBJ2-7; d_gene: TRBD1; abundance: NA; v_gene: TRBV12-3/TRBV12-4
CDR3aa: CAIMPGQGFGQYF; CDR3nt: TGTGCCATCATGCCGGGACAGGGTTTCGGCCAGTACTTC; j_gene: TRBJ2-7; d_gene: TRBD1; abundance: many; v_gene: TRBV10-3
CDR3aa: CASSLTMKGRGGELFF; CDR3nt: TGTGCCAGCAGCTTAACGATGAAGGGGCGCGGCGGGGAGCTGTTTTTT; j_gene: TRBJ2-2; d_gene: NA; abundance: NA; v_gene: TRBV7-3
CDR3aa: CASSFIAQSDRATRFNEQFF; CDR3nt: TGTGCCAGCAGCTTTATCGCGCAGTCGGACCGAGCCACTAGGTTCAATGAGCAGTTCTTC; j_gene: TRBJ2-1; d_gene: NA; abundance: once; v_gene: TRBV7-9
CDR3aa: CASSVLQSNTQYF; CDR3nt: TGTGCCAGCAGTGTATTACAGTCAAATACGCAGTATTTT; j_gene: TRBJ2-3; d_gene: NA; abundance: many; v_gene: TRBV12-3/TRBV12-4
CDR3aa: CASSELGQGVSGELFF; CDR3nt: TGTGCCAGCAGTGAGCTGGGACAGGGTGTCTCCGGGGAGCTGTTTTTT; j_gene: TRBJ2-2; d_gene: TRBD1; abundance: many; v_gene: TRBV25-1